The 19 T cell receptor beta chains presented below share a single source sample, sequenced in a study of cytotoxic CD8 clonotypes in ibrutinib-treated CLL. The table came from immunoSEQ multiplex PCR; TCRdb's copy has only in-frame clones and leaves some out. The table has some 76,000 clones, less than 90% seen once. Specimen: PBMCs, collected after 24 months of ibrutinib treatment. The origin of the receptors is a human donor with chronic lymphocytic leukemia.

The rearrangement uses TRBV15 and TRBJ2-3; D is uncertain. The CDR3 has 12 residues. The V and J ends lost 2 bases and 2 bases respectively, with 2 bases between them. The germline V gene has CDR1 LNHNV and CDR2 YYDKDF (reference sequence). CDR3 residues: CATSRSTDTQYF. Here the CDR3 DNA reads TGTGCCACCAGCAGATCCACAGATACGCAGTATTTT.

The chain recombines TRBV7-6 with TRBJ1-1; the D is unclear. The V end was cut by 5 bases, the J end by 3 bases, with 10 bases between. Germline V gene data show CDR1 as SGHVS and CDR2 as FNYEAQ. The CDR3 length is 13 residues. DNA of the CDR3: TGTGCCAGCAGCGAAGGGATGGACACTGAAGCTTTCTTT. Translated, it gives CASSEGMDTEAFF.

The CDR3 nucleotides read TGTGCCAGCTCACCGCCTGGGACAGGGGCTTATGAAAAACTGTTTTTT. Encoded protein: CASSPPGTGAYEKLFF. This chain uses TRBV18 with TRBJ1-4; 10 nucleotides match TRBD1. CDR1 and CDR2 from the germline V gene are KGHSH and LQKENI. There are 16 residues in the CDR3. V lost 3 bases, J lost 6 bases, and 7 bases stayed unmatched. The whole variable domain, filled in from reference TRBV18 and TRBJ1-4, reads NAGVMQNPRHLVRRRGQEARLRCSPMKGHSHVYWYRQLPEEGLKFMVYLQKENIIDESGMPKERFSAEFPKEGPSILRIQQVVRGDSAAYFCASSPPGTGAYEKLFFGSGTQLSVL.

CDR3 in amino acids: CASSRLGRQGKETQYF. For the CDR3, the DNA is TGCGCCAGCAGCCGCTTGGGGAGACAGGGAAAAGAGACCCAGTACTTC. The chain recombines TRBV5-1 with TRBJ2-5, with 7 bases identical to TRBD1. This CDR3 region has 16 residues. CDR1 is SGHRS, CDR2 YFSETQ, per germline. The V and J ends lost 4 bases and 3 bases, in that order; junction bases with no gene match: 12.

V and J are TRBV6-5 and TRBJ2-7; TRBD1 matches 7 bases. CDR3 length: 12 residues. V shed 5 bases and J 6 bases; nucleotides not matched to a gene: 4. In germline, CDR1 is MNHEY, CDR2 SVGAGI. The CDR3 coding sequence is TGTGCCAGCAGTACCGGACAGGCCGAGCAGTACTTC. Translation: CASSTGQAEQYF.

This clone was observed once. As DNA, the CDR3 is TGTGCCAGCACTTTATCAGGTCGCCTTAATGAAAAACTGTTTTTT. Its translation: CASTLSGRLNEKLFF. The chain recombines TRBV6-1 with TRBJ1-4; D call uncertain. The CDR3 runs to 15 residues. V was clipped by 7 bases and J by 4 bases, with 16 bases between them. Germline V gene sequence: CDR1 MNHNS, CDR2 SASEGT.

The J gene is TRBJ2-5, the V gene TRBV6-5; 8 bases are shared with TRBD1. Germline CDR1 reads MNHEY; CDR2 reads SVGAGI. This CDR3 has 14 residues. The V gene end was trimmed by 5 bases and the J gene end by 9 bases; junction bases not matched to a gene: 11. DNA of the CDR3: TGTGCCAGCAGTAGGGACAGGCAATCGGAGTCCCAGTACTTC. This sequence encodes CASSRDRQSESQYF.

The DNA for the CDR3 is TGTGCCAGCACATCAGAGACAGGGTTTGCTTGGGGCTACACCTTC. Its translation: CASTSETGFAWGYTF. The gene calls are TRBV6-1 and TRBJ1-2, with 7 bases matching TRBD1. This CDR3 has 15 amino acids. Germline V gene data show CDR1 as MNHNS and CDR2 as SASEGT. V shed 7 bases, J shed 8 bases, and the junction held 16 bases outside the gene matches.

The chain links TRBV4-2 to TRBJ1-2; 9 bases are shared with TRBD1. Germline V gene lookup returns CDR1 LGHNA and CDR2 YNFKEQ. V shed 1 base and J 3 bases; nucleotides not matched to a gene: 15. The CDR3 is made up of 19 amino acids. CDR3 coding DNA: TGTGCCAGCAGCCAAGGGCTGGCATTACACCGGACAGGGGACTATGGCTACACCTTC. Amino acids: CASSQGLALHRTGDYGYTF.

The rearrangement joins TRBV6-5 to TRBJ2-1, with TRBD2 matching 7 bases. V dropped 4 bases and J dropped 0; count of bases not matched to a gene: 3. Germline V gene lookup returns CDR1 MNHEY and CDR2 SVGAGI. The CDR3 runs 15 residues. The DNA of the CDR3 is TGTGCCAGCAGTTGGGACTATAGCTCCTACAATGAGCAGTTCTTC. As protein: CASSWDYSSYNEQFF.

This clone was counted once. The chain has TRBV5-5 and TRBJ2-7; 8 bases fit TRBD2. Germline-derived CDR1 and CDR2 are SGHKS and YYEKEE (reference sequence). V was clipped by 3 bases and J by 4 bases; unmatched bases: 6. The CDR3 is 14 residues long. The CDR3 loop reads CASSSGLVIYEQYF. In nucleotides, the CDR3 is TGTGCCAGCAGCTCGGGACTAGTAATTTACGAGCAGTACTTC.

This clone has just one count. V gene TRBV19 combines with J gene TRBJ2-7; D is unclear. The germline V gene encodes CDR1 LNHDA and CDR2 SQIVND (reference sequence). The CDR3 has 15 amino acids. V was trimmed by 1 base and J by 2 bases, leaving 12 bases between them. The CDR3: CASSIAPSKAYEQYF. CDR3 sequence (DNA): TGTGCCAGTAGTATAGCTCCCAGTAAAGCCTACGAGCAGTACTTC.

This clone was seen only a few times. This same CDR3 is encoded by further DNA sequences in the sample. The V and J genes are TRBV28 and TRBJ1-5, with 7 bases that match TRBD1. Germline CDR1 reads MDHEN; CDR2 reads SYDVKM. The V gene end was trimmed by 8 bases and the J gene end by 6 bases; junction bases not matched to a gene: 7. This CDR3 contains 13 residues. The CDR3 region has the DNA TGTGCCAGCCGGGAGGGGGCGGGTCAGCCCCAGCATTTT. Translating gives CASREGAGQPQHF.

CDR3 nucleotide sequence: TGTGCCAGCAGCTTACGAACGGGGGTATCCTATGGCTACACCTTC. It yields the protein CASSLRTGVSYGYTF. The chain recombines TRBV7-9 with TRBJ1-2, with D perhaps matching TRBD1 (5 bases). The CDR3 length is 15 residues. The germline CDR1 and CDR2 sequences are SEHNR and FQNEAQ (reference sequence). V lost 2 bases, J lost 4 bases, and 14 bases lay in between.

This chain connects TRBV4-3 to TRBJ2-7, with TRBD2 identical over 8 bases. V was clipped by 1 base and J by 6 bases; unmatched bases: 8. Germline V lookup: CDR1 LGHNA, CDR2 YSLEER. This CDR3 is built from 15 residues. As DNA, the CDR3 is TGCGCCAGCAGCCAAGCTCTAGCGGGTTTGTCCGAGCAGTACTTC. Its translation is CASSQALAGLSEQYF.

The chain joins TRBV5-6 to TRBJ1-1; TRBD1 agrees at 8 bases. This CDR3 has 18 amino acids. V shed 4 bases and J 7 bases; nucleotides not matched to a gene: 21. Germline CDR1 is SGHDT and CDR2 is YYEEEE. The CDR3 sequence is CASSPGTGQAVDLVEAFF. CDR3 in DNA: TGTGCCAGCAGCCCAGGGACAGGACAGGCCGTGGACCTTGTTGAAGCTTTCTTT.

The chain uses TRBV5-1 and TRBJ2-1; TRBD2 agrees at 11 bases. The CDR3 contains 19 residues. CDR1 SGHRS and CDR2 YFSETQ come from the germline V gene. V shed 0 bases and J 6 bases; nucleotides not matched to a gene: 14. The CDR3 region is CASSLGEYITSGSINEQFF. CDR3 nucleotides: TGCGCCAGCAGCTTGGGGGAGTACATCACTAGCGGGAGTATCAATGAGCAGTTCTTC.

The chain carries TRBV6-6 and TRBJ2-3; 9 bases align to TRBD1. The CDR3 is 14 amino acids. V was clipped by 7 bases and J by 3 bases; unmatched bases: 5. Germline V gives CDR1 MNHNY, CDR2 SVGAGI (reference sequence). Written as DNA, the CDR3 is TGTGCCAGCATGGGACAGGGTCGGACAGATACGCAGTATTTT. Its protein product is CASMGQGRTDTQYF.

The chain carries TRBV6-1 and TRBJ2-1; 15 positions match TRBD2. CDR3 length: 17 residues. CDR1 and CDR2 from the germline V gene are MNHNS and SASEGT. Losses at the gene ends were 3 bases for V and 5 bases for J; bases not matched to a gene: 5. The CDR3 DNA is TGTGCCAGCAGTGAGGGACTAGCGGGAGGTTGGAACAATGAGCAGTTCTTC. Its translation is CASSEGLAGGWNNEQFF.